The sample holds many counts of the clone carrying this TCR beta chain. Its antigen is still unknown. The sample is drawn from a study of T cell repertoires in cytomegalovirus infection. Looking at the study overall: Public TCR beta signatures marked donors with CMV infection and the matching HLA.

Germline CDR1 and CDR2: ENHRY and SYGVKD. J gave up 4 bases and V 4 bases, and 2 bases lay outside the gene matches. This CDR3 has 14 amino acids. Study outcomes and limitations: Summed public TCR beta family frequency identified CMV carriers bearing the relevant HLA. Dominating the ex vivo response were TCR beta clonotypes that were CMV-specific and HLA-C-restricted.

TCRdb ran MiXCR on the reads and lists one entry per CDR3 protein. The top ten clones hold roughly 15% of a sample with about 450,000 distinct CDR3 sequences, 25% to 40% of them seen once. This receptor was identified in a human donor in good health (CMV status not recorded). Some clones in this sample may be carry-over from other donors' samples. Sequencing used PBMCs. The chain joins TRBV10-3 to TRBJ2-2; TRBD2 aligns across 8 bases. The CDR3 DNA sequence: TGTGCCATCAGTGGCGGGGGGCCCACCGGGGAGCTGTTTTTT. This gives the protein CAISGGGPTGELFF.